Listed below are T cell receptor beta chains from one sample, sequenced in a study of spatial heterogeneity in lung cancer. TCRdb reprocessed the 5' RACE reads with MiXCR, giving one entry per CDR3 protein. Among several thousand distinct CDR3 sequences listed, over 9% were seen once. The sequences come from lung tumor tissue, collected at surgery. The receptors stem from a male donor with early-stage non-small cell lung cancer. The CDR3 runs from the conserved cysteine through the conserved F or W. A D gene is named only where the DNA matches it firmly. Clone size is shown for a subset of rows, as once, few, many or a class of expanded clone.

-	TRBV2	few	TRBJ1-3	CASCELSSGLGNTIYF	TGTGCCAGCTGTGAACTTTCGTCGGGGTTAGGAAACACCATATATTTT
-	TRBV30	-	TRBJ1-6	CAWGRGGNSPLHF	TGTGCCTGGGGAAGGGGAGGTAATTCACCCCTCCACTTT
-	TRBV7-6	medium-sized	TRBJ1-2	CASSPGGFSGGYTF	TGTGCCAGCAGCCCCGGGGGGTTTTCTGGTGGCTACACCTTC
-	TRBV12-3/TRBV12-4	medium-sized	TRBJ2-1	CASSLTVGEQFF	TGTGCCAGCAGTTTAACGGTGGGTGAGCAGTTCTTC
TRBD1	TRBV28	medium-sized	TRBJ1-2	CASSQHGTGTNYGYTF	TGTGCCAGCAGCCAACACGGGACAGGGACTAACTATGGCTACACCTTC
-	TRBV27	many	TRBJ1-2	CASSPYGANNYGYTF	TGTGCCAGCAGCCCTTATGGAGCTAACAACTATGGCTACACCTTC
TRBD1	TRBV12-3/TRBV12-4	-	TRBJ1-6	CASSLRTGSPLHF	TGTGCCAGCAGTTTACGGACAGGGTCACCCCTCCACTTT
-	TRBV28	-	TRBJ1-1	CASSLWSRGFTEAFF	TGTGCCAGCAGTTTATGGTCTAGGGGATTCACTGAAGCTTTCTTT
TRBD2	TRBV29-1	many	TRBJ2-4	CSGGGQGGIQYF	TGCAGCGGCGGGGGGCAGGGCGGCATTCAGTACTTC
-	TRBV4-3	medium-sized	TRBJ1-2	CASSQDEGGYTF	TGCGCCAGCAGCCAAGATGAGGGTGGCTACACCTTC
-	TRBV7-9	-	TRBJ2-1	CASTGQGLISEQFF	TGTGCCAGCACCGGCCAGGGGCTGATTAGTGAGCAGTTCTTC
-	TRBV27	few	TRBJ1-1	CASSFRRGTEAFF	TGTGCCAGCAGTTTCAGACGGGGCACTGAAGCTTTCTTT
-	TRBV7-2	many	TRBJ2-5	CASSSGAGLGETQYF	TGTGCCAGCAGCTCGGGGGCGGGACTTGGGGAGACCCAGTACTTC
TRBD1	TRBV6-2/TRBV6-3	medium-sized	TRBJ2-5	CASSYPRTGKETQYF	TGTGCCAGCAGTTACCCAAGGACAGGGAAAGAGACCCAGTACTTC
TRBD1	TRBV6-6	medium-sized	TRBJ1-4	CASSRTGYATNEKLFF	TGTGCCAGCAGTCGGACAGGTTATGCAACTAATGAAAAACTGTTTTTT
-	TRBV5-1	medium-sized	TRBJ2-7	CASSLEGGDAEQYF	TGCGCCAGCAGCCTCGAGGGGGGCGACGCCGAGCAGTACTTC
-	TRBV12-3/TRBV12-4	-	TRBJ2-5	CASGLVGGETQYF	TGTGCCAGCGGCCTGGTCGGCGGGGAGACCCAGTACTTC
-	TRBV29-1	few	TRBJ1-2	CSVVARASYGYTF	TGCAGCGTTGTAGCCAGGGCGAGCTATGGCTACACCTTC
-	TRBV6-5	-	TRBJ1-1	CASNSPPITEAFF	TGTGCCAGCAATTCCCCCCCCATCACTGAAGCTTTCTTT
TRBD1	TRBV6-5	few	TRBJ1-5	CASSGDSYSNQPQHF	TGTGCCAGCAGTGGGGACAGTTATAGCAATCAGCCCCAGCATTTT
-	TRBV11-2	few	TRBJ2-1	CASSLGGIEQFF	TGTGCCAGCAGCTTAGGAGGGATTGAGCAGTTCTTC
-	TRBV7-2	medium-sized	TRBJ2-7	CASSLGENEQYF	TGTGCCAGCAGCTTAGGGGAAAACGAGCAGTACTTC
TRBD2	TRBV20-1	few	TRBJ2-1	CSATPPRLAGDYNEQFF	TGCAGTGCTACTCCTCCCAGACTAGCGGGAGACTACAATGAGCAGTTCTTC
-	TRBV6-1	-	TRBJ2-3	CASQLRGGTDTQYF	TGTGCCAGCCAGCTCAGGGGGGGCACAGATACGCAGTATTTT
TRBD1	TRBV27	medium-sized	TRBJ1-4	CASSPDRAGEKLFF	TGTGCCAGCAGTCCCGACAGGGCGGGGGAAAAACTGTTTTTT
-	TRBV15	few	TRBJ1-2	CATRALGGASGYTF	TGTGCCACCAGAGCCCTTGGGGGGGCGAGCGGCTACACCTTC
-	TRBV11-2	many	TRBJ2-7	CASSLGAETGEQYF	TGTGCCAGCAGCTTAGGCGCGGAGACGGGAGAGCAGTACTTC
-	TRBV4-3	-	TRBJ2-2	CASSHTPNTGELFF	TGCGCCAGCAGCCACACGCCGAACACCGGGGAGCTGTTTTTT
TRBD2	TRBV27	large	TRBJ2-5	CASSLWSSGKETQYF	TGTGCCAGCAGTTTATGGTCTAGCGGGAAAGAGACCCAGTACTTC
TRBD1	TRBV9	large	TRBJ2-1	CASSIRQGKDEQFF	TGTGCCAGCAGCATTCGACAGGGTAAAGATGAGCAGTTCTTC
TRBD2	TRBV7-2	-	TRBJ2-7	CASSLMLAASYEQYF	TGTGCCAGCAGCTTAATGCTAGCGGCCTCCTACGAGCAGTACTTC
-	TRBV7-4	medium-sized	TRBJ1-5	CASSLSSNQPQHF	TGTGCCAGCAGCTTAAGTAGCAATCAGCCCCAGCATTTT
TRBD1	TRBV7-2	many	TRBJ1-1	CASREEDRPTEAFF	TGTGCCAGCAGAGAAGAGGACAGGCCTACTGAAGCTTTCTTT
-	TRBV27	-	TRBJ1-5	CASSDLDNQPQHF	TGTGCCAGCAGCGACTTGGACAATCAGCCCCAGCATTTT
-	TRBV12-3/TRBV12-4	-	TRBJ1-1	CASSFLGVNTEAFF	TGTGCCAGCAGTTTCCTGGGAGTGAACACTGAAGCTTTCTTT
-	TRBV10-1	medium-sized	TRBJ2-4	CASSANRDSKNIQYF	TGCGCCAGCAGCGCCAACAGGGATTCCAAAAACATTCAGTACTTC
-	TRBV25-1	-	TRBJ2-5	CASSESSRETQYF	TGTGCCAGCAGTGAATCATCTCGAGAGACCCAGTACTTC
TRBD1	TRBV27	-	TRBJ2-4	CASATGTEGNIQYF	TGTGCCAGCGCAACCGGGACAGAGGGTAACATTCAGTACTTC
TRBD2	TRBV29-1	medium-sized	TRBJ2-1	CSVSGTAYNEQFF	TGCAGCGTGAGCGGGACCGCCTACAATGAGCAGTTCTTC
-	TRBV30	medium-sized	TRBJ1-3	CAWSTSGNTIYF	TGTGCCTGGAGTACTTCTGGAAACACCATATATTTT
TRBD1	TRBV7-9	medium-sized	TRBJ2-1	CASSSGTASYNEQFF	TGTGCCAGCAGCTCTGGGACAGCTTCCTACAATGAGCAGTTCTTC
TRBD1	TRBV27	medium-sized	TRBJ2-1	CASSRNPGTGLIEQFF	TGTGCCAGCAGTAGAAACCCCGGGACAGGGTTAATCGAGCAGTTCTTC
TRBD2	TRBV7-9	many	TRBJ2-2	CASSPNQRGGLTTGELFF	TGTGCCAGCAGCCCGAACCAGCGGGGGGGCCTCACCACCGGGGAGCTGTTTTTT
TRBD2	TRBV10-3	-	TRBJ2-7	CAIKQAGASYEQYF	TGTGCCATCAAGCAAGCGGGAGCCTCCTACGAGCAGTACTTC
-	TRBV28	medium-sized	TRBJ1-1	CASSIPGFTEAFF	TGTGCCAGCAGTATTCCAGGTTTCACTGAAGCTTTCTTT
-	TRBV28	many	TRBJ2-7	CASSARSYEQYF	TGTGCCAGCAGTGCCCGGTCCTACGAGCAGTACTTC
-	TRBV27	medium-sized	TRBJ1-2	CASSQSGVWDGYTF	TGTGCCAGCAGTCAATCAGGGGTTTGGGATGGCTACACCTTC
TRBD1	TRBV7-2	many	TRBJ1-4	CASSLAGTAEKLFF	TGTGCCAGCAGCTTAGCCGGGACAGCTGAAAAACTGTTTTTT
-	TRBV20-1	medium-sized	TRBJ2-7	CSAGRAAYEQYF	TGCAGTGCCGGCCGAGCAGCCTACGAGCAGTACTTC
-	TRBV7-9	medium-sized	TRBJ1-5	CASSFGTSNQPQHF	TGTGCCAGCAGCTTCGGGACCAGCAATCAGCCCCAGCATTTT
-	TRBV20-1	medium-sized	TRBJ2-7	CSARDLKQGFYEQYF	TGCAGTGCTAGAGATCTAAAACAGGGTTTCTACGAGCAGTACTTC
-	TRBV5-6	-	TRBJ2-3	CASIQNGASTDTQYF	TGTGCCAGCATCCAGAATGGGGCTTCCACAGATACGCAGTATTTT
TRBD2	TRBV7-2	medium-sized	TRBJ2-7	CASSSTSGRYEQYF	TGTGCCAGCAGCTCCACTAGCGGGAGGTACGAGCAGTACTTC
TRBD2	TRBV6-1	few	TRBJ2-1	CASSGRWTSGSSYNEQFF	TGTGCCAGCAGTGGACGATGGACTAGCGGAAGCTCCTACAATGAGCAGTTCTTC
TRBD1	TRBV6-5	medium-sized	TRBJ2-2	CCTGGDTGELFF	TGTTGCACAGGGGGTGACACCGGGGAGCTGTTTTTT
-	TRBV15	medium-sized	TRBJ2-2	CATSRGGTSSGELFF	TGTGCCACCAGCAGAGGGGGGACTTCTTCCGGGGAGCTGTTTTTT
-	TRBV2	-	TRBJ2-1	CASRRVNEQFF	TGTGCCAGCAGACGGGTGAATGAGCAGTTCTTC
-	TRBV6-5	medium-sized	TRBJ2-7	CASRLQGTYEQYF	TGTGCCAGCAGACTACAGGGTACCTACGAGCAGTACTTC
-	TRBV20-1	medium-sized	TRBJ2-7	CSGGGGFYEQYF	TGCAGCGGAGGTGGAGGGTTCTACGAGCAGTACTTC
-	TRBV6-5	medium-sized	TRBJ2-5	CASSYYGGKETQYF	TGTGCCAGCAGTTATTATGGAGGGAAAGAGACCCAGTACTTC